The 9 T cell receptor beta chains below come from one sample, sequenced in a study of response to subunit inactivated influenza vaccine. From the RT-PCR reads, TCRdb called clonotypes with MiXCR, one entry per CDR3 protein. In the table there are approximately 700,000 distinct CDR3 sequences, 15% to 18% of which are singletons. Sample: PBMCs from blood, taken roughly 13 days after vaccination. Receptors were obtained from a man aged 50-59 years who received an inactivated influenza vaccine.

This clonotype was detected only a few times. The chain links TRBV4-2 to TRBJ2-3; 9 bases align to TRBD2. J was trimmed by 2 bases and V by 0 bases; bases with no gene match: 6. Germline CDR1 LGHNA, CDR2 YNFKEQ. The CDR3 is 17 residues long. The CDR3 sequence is CASSQDRLAGNTDTQYF. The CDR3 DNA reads TGTGCCAGCAGCCAAGATAGGCTAGCGGGGAACACAGATACGCAGTATTTT.

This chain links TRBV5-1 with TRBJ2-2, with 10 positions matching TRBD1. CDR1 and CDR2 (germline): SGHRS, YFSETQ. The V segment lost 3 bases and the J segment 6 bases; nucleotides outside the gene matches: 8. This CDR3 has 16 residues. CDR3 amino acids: CASSSDRGRLSGELFF. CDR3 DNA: TGCGCCAGCAGCTCAGACAGGGGGCGGCTCTCCGGGGAGCTGTTTTTT.

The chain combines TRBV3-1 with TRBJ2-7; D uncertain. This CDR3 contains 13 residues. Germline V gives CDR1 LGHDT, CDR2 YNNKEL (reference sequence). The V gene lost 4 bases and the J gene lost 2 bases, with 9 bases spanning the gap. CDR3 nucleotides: TGTGCCAGCAGCCGCAGATCGACCTACGAGCAGTACTTC. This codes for CASSRRSTYEQYF.

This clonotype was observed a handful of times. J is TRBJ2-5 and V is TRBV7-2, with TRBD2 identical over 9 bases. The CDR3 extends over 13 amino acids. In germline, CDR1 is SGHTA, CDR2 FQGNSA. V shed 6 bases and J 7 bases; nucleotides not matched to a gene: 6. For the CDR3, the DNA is TGTGCCAGCAGTAATAGCGGGAGTGGGACCCAGTACTTC. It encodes CASSNSGSGTQYF.

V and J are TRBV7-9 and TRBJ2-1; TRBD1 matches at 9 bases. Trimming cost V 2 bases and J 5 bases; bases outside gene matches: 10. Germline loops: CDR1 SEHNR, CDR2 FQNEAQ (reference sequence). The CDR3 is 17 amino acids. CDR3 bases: TGTGCCAGCAGCTTACTTCTGGGACAGGGTAGGGACAATGAGCAGTTCTTC. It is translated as CASSLLLGQGRDNEQFF. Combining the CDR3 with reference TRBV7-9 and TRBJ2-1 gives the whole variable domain DTGVSQNPRHKITKRGQNVTFRCDPISEHNRLYWYRQTLGQGPEFLTYFQNEAQLEKSRLLSDRFSAERPKGSFSTLEIQRTEQGDSAMYLCASSLLLGQGRDNEQFFGPGTRLTVL.

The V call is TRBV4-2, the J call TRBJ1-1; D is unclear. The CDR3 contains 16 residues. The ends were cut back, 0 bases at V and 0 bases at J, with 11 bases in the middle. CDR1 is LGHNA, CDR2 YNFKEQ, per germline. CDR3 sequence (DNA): TGTGCCAGCAGCCAAGATAGGGCAGGACTGAACACTGAAGCTTTCTTT. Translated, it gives CASSQDRAGLNTEAFF.

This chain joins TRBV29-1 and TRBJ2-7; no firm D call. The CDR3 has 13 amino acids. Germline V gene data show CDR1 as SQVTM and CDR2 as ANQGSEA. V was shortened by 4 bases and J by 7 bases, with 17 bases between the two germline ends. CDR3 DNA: TGCAGCGTTGTATCCCAGGATAACCTGGAGCAGTACTTC. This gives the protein CSVVSQDNLEQYF.

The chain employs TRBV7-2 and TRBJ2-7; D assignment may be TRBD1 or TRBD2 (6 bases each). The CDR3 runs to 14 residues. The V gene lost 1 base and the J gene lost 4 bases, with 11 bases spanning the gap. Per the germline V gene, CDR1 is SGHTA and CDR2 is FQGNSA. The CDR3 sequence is CASSLEWGAYEQYF. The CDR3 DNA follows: TGTGCCAGCAGCTTAGAGTGGGGGGCGTACGAGCAGTACTTC.

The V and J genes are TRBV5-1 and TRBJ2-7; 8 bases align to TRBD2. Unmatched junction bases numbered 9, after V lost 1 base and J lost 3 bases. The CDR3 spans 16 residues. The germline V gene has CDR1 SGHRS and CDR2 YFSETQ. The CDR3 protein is CASSLPLGLGNYEQYF. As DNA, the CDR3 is TGCGCCAGCAGCTTGCCACTGGGACTAGGGAACTACGAGCAGTACTTC.